The rows below give T cell receptor beta chains drawn from one sample of a study of shared T cell receptors in the human thymus. Method: immunoSEQ multiplex PCR; TCRdb's copy keeps in-frame clones and lacks some. Of 640,000 or so clones in the sample, 87% were seen once. These data were also filed under a second study, of human thymus T cells.

Input material: thymocytes. These receptors all come from a boy in the first two years of life with a congenital heart defect. CDR3s include the opening cysteine and the closing phenylalanine or tryptophan. Fields, in order: clone size, V gene, J gene, D gene, CDR3 DNA, CDR3 protein. D genes are given only for firm matches. Only some rows state a clone size, as once, few, many or a class for expanded clones.

.	TRBV10-2	TRBJ2-3	TRBD2	TGCGCCAGCAGTCCGGGACTAGCGGGAGCTTTCACAGATACGCAGTATTTT	CASSPGLAGAFTDTQYF
.	TRBV6-1	TRBJ1-2	.	TGTGCCAGCAGGACCTCGGGTCCCTATGGCTACACCTTC	CASRTSGPYGYTF
.	TRBV4-2	TRBJ2-7	.	TGTGCCAGCAGCCAAGTACTTTCCAGGAAGAGCTCCTACGAGCAGTACTTC	CASSQVLSRKSSYEQYF
.	TRBV27	TRBJ2-5	TRBD1	TGTGCCAGCAGTCTCACGGACAGGGGGCGAGAGACCCAGTACTTC	CASSLTDRGRETQYF
.	TRBV30	TRBJ2-3	TRBD2	TGTGCCTGGAGTGGGATACTAGCGGGAGATGTCGAGGGCACAGATACGCAGTATTTT	CAWSGILAGDVEGTDTQYF
.	TRBV5-6	TRBJ2-7	TRBD1	TGTGCCAGCAGCAGGACAGGGGGGAAGTCCTACGAGCAGTACTTC	CASSRTGGKSYEQYF
.	TRBV7-3	TRBJ2-7	TRBD1	TGTGCCAGCAGCTTACATCCGGGACAGGACTACGAGCAGTACTTC	CASSLHPGQDYEQYF
.	TRBV4-1	TRBJ1-5	TRBD1	TGCGCCAGCAGCCAAGATCCCGTCCGGGACAGGGACTATCAGCCCCAGCATTTT	CASSQDPVRDRDYQPQHF
.	TRBV4-2	TRBJ2-1	.	TGTGCCAGCAGCCAAGATCGGGGATACAATGAGCAGTTCTTC	CASSQDRGYNEQFF
.	TRBV4-3	TRBJ1-5	TRBD1	TGCGCCAGCAGCCAGCACCCTATAAACAGGGGACCCCCCTTCAATCAGCCCCAGCATTTT	CASSQHPINRGPPFNQPQHF
.	TRBV7-9	TRBJ2-5	.	TGTGCCAGCAGCTTAGTTGCGCCGGGTCAAGAGACCCAGTACTTC	CASSLVAPGQETQYF
.	TRBV27	TRBJ1-2	.	TGTGCCAGCAGTTTAGGCAGGGCCTATGGCTACACCTTC	CASSLGRAYGYTF
.	TRBV19	TRBJ2-5	.	TGTGCCAGTAGCGACCAGGACCTCGGAGGGGAGACCCAGTACTTC	CASSDQDLGGETQYF
once	TRBV19	TRBJ1-2	.	TGTGCCAGTCATGGTCAGGTTGGCTACACCTTC	CASHGQVGYTF
.	TRBV6-6	TRBJ1-6	.	TGTGCCAGCCGGGACAAGAATTCACCCCTCCACTTT	CASRDKNSPLHF
.	TRBV28	TRBJ2-3	.	TGTGCCAGCAGTTTCCGCGCCCCCACAGATACGCAGTATTTT	CASSFRAPTDTQYF
.	TRBV4-1	TRBJ2-7	TRBD2	TGCGCCAGCAGCCACCCGGGAGGGACCAACTCCTACGAGCAGTACTTC	CASSHPGGTNSYEQYF
.	TRBV9	TRBJ2-1	.	TGTGCCAGCAGCGTAGACTGGGGGCTGGGGGACAATGAGCAGTTCTTC	CASSVDWGLGDNEQFF
.	TRBV12-1	TRBJ1-1	.	TGTGCCAGCAGCTTTGATAGGAGGGGGCCGATTATGAACACTGAAGCTTTCTTT	CASSFDRRGPIMNTEAFF
.	TRBV20-1	TRBJ1-1	.	TGCAGTGCTGAGTCACCTGAAGCTTTCTTT	CSAESPEAFF
.	TRBV19	TRBJ1-2	.	TGTGCCAGTAGTATCATAGGGGATAACTATGGCTACACCTTC	CASSIIGDNYGYTF
.	TRBV9	TRBJ2-3	TRBD2	TGTGCCAGCTCGCGGGGGGGCCTAGATACGCAGTATTTT	CASSRGGLDTQYF
.	TRBV6-5	TRBJ1-1	.	TGTGCCAGCAGTTACTCGAAACACGTCACTGAAGCTTTCTTT	CASSYSKHVTEAFF
.	TRBV10-3	TRBJ2-5	.	TGTGCCAGTGGTACAGGGAAAGAGACCCAGTACTTC	CASGTGKETQYF
.	TRBV4-2	TRBJ2-5	TRBD2	TGTGCCAGCAGCGCCAACGCGGGAGCGGGGCAAGAGACCCAGTACTTC	CASSANAGAGQETQYF
.	TRBV7-2	TRBJ1-6	.	TGTGCCAGCAGCTCCCCAATACGACAGGCTCCAAAATATAATTCACCCCTCCACTTT	CASSSPIRQAPKYNSPLHF
.	TRBV4-3	TRBJ2-1	TRBD1	TGCGCCAGCAGCCAGGGAACAGGGGACCACAATGAGCAGTTCTTC	CASSQGTGDHNEQFF
.	TRBV28	TRBJ2-5	TRBD2	TGTGCCAGCAGCACCAAGGCGGGAGTCCAAGAGACCCAGTACTTC	CASSTKAGVQETQYF
.	TRBV4-3	TRBJ1-1	TRBD1	TGCGCCAGCAGCCAAGCTGGACAGGAAATGAACACTGAAGCTTTCTTT	CASSQAGQEMNTEAFF
.	TRBV10-3	TRBJ2-7	.	TGTGCCATCAGCGAGCCGGAGGGACCCGGATACGAGCAGTACTTC	CAISEPEGPGYEQYF
.	TRBV29-1	TRBJ2-4	TRBD1	TGCAGCGTTGTAGCAGGGGGCGGCGGAAAGAACATTCAGTACTTC	CSVVAGGGGKNIQYF
.	TRBV14	TRBJ1-2	.	TGTGCCAGCAGCCAAAACGATGTTCGGACATTTAACTATGGCTACACCTTC	CASSQNDVRTFNYGYTF
.	TRBV29-1	TRBJ2-1	TRBD2	TGCAGCGTCGAGCGGGAGGGATGGAACAATGAGCAGTTCTTC	CSVEREGWNNEQFF
few	TRBV30	TRBJ2-1	TRBD1	TGTGCCTGGAGTGTACGGGGACAGGGGGCCTACAATGAGCAGTTCTTC	CAWSVRGQGAYNEQFF